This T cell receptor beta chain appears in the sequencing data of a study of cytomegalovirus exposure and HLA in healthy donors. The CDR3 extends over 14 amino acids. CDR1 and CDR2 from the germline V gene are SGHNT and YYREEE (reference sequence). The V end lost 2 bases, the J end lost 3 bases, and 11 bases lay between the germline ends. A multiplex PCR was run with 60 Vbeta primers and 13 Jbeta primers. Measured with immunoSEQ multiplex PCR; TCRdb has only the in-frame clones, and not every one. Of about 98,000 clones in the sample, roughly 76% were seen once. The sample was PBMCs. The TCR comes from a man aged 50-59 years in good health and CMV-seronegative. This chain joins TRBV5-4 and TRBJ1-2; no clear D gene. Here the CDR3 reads CASSFDISDYGYTF. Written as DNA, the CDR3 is TGTGCCAGCAGCTTCGACATATCCGACTATGGCTACACCTTC. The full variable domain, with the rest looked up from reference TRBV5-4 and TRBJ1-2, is ETGVTQSPTHLIKTRGQQVTLRCSSQSGHNTVSWYQQALGQGPQFIFQYYREEENGRGNFPPRFSGLQFPNYSSELNVNALELDDSALYLCASSFDISDYGYTFGSGTRLTVV.